This TCR beta chain emerged from a study of CD4 T cells in relation to SARS-CoV-2 and coronaviruses. Looking at the study overall: PBMCs were cultured with antigen for roughly 10 days before TCR beta sequencing.

For this clone: No antigen is known for it.

Before the COVID-19 pandemic, during about 2010-2018, CD4+ T cells were taken from unexposed donors. CD4+ T cells were isolated from the cells after less than 13 days of culture. Approximately 2 million PBMCs per well were cultured with 7.5 to 10 IU/ml IL-2. Sequencing was performed with immunoSEQ multiplex PCR; in TCRdb, only in-frame clones are kept and a portion is missing. The data hold roughly 20,000 clones, with around three quarters observed a single time. Source material: CD4+ T cells from PBMCs, cultured in vitro. This receptor was obtained from a human donor in good health.

The CDR3 bases are TGCGCCAGCAGCTTGGGGCAGGAGGCAGATACGCAGTATTTT. Encoded protein: CASSLGQEADTQYF. The rearrangement joins TRBV5-1 to TRBJ2-3; perhaps TRBD2 as D (5 bases). The CDR3 is 14 residues long. The V gene lost 0 bases and the J gene lost 4 bases, with 9 bases spanning the gap. Looked up from germline, CDR1 is SGHRS and CDR2 is YFSETQ.